Listed below are T cell receptor beta chains from one sample, sequenced in a study of cytomegalovirus exposure and HLA in healthy donors. Only in-frame clones appear in the TCRdb table, and some are missing; sequencing was by immunoSEQ multiplex PCR. The table includes around 120,000 clones, about 82% detected once. The sequenced material came from PBMCs. The receptors derive from a boy between 10 and 17 years old in good health and CMV-seronegative. The CDR3 runs from the conserved cysteine through the conserved F or W. The D gene is left open where the match is weak. Not all rows give a size; the values are once, few, many and, for expanded clones, a class.

V gene	J gene	D gene	clone size	CDR3 DNA	CDR3 protein
TRBV6-5	TRBJ2-7	.	.	TGTGCCAGCAGTTGGTCGCGACAGAGCTCCTACGAGCAGTACTTC	CASSWSRQSSYEQYF
TRBV6-5	TRBJ1-1	TRBD1	.	TGTGCCAGCAGTTACTCCGCGACAGGGGGCGCTGAAGCTTTCTTT	CASSYSATGGAEAFF
TRBV11-3	TRBJ2-7	TRBD2	.	TGTGCCAGCAGCCTGAATTCGCTAGCGGGCCCGTACGAGCAGTACTTC	CASSLNSLAGPYEQYF
TRBV30	TRBJ1-1	.	few	TGTGCCTGGAGTGTAAACGCTTTCGGGGAAGCTTTCTTT	CAWSVNAFGEAFF
TRBV2	TRBJ2-7	.	.	TGTGCCAGCAGGTTCGGGGTGAACTCCTACGAGCAGTACTTC	CASRFGVNSYEQYF
TRBV5-1	TRBJ2-7	.	.	TGCGCCAGCAGCTTTAGCCAGGGAACTTTCGAGCAGTACTTC	CASSFSQGTFEQYF
TRBV5-1	TRBJ2-2	TRBD2	.	TGCGCCAGCAGCTTGACTAGCGTGAACACCGGGGAGCTGTTTTTT	CASSLTSVNTGELFF
TRBV15	TRBJ1-4	.	.	TGTGCCACCAGCGGACCCCGACAGAAAACAACTAATGAAAAACTGTTTTTT	CATSGPRQKTTNEKLFF
TRBV4-3	TRBJ2-1	TRBD2	.	TGCGCCAGCAGCCAAGGGTACACGGCCGGGACTAGCGGGAGTCGAAATGAGCAGTTCTTC	CASSQGYTAGTSGSRNEQFF
TRBV30	TRBJ1-2	.	.	TGTGCCTGGGGAGTTGACTATGGCTACACCTTC	CAWGVDYGYTF
TRBV11-3	TRBJ2-7	TRBD1	.	TGTGCCAGCAGCCATATCCCGGGACAGACCTACGAGCAGTACTTC	CASSHIPGQTYEQYF
TRBV4-1	TRBJ2-2	TRBD2	once	TGCGCCAGCAGCCCGGCGGGAGTTGGGATTCGGACCGGGGAGCTGTTTTTT	CASSPAGVGIRTGELFF
TRBV6-5	TRBJ1-2	TRBD1	.	TGTGCCAGCAGTCGACAGGGAGTGTATGGCTACACCTTC	CASSRQGVYGYTF
TRBV2	TRBJ2-1	.	.	TGTGCCAGCAGCTATAGGGGACTCCGGGAGCAGTTCTTC	CASSYRGLREQFF
TRBV27	TRBJ1-1	.	.	TGTGCCAGCAGTGCCCGGGGGGGTGCGAACACTGAAGCTTTCTTT	CASSARGGANTEAFF
TRBV30	TRBJ2-7	TRBD1	.	TGTGCCTGGAATCCGGACAGGGGGCTCGAGCAGTACTTC	CAWNPDRGLEQYF
TRBV2	TRBJ1-4	.	.	TGTGCCAGCAGTGCTTTACAGGGATGGGCTGAAAAACTGTTTTTT	CASSALQGWAEKLFF
TRBV4-1	TRBJ2-1	.	few	TGCGCCAGCAGCCAAGCCGGGACACGGGCGAGTGAGCAGTTCTTC	CASSQAGTRASEQFF
TRBV5-4	TRBJ2-7	TRBD1	.	TGTGCCAGCAGCCGGACAGGGGGAAGCTACGAGCAGTACTTC	CASSRTGGSYEQYF
TRBV2	TRBJ2-7	TRBD2	.	TGTGCCAGCAGTGATGAAAGCGGGAGGGCTTCCTACGAGCAGTACTTC	CASSDESGRASYEQYF
TRBV19	TRBJ2-7	TRBD2	.	TGTGCCAGTAGTATAGATAACCTAGCGGGGACCTACGAGCAGTACTTC	CASSIDNLAGTYEQYF
TRBV5-1	TRBJ1-3	.	.	TGCGCCAGCAGCTTTCGCTTCGCCGGGTCCTTTGGAAACACCATATATTTT	CASSFRFAGSFGNTIYF
TRBV29-1	TRBJ2-1	.	.	TGCAGCGCCGAGGGCCAGGGGCCTTACAATGAGCAGTTCTTC	CSAEGQGPYNEQFF
TRBV19	TRBJ2-1	TRBD2	.	TGTGCCAGTAGTATAGAGGGACTACTCTACAATGAGCAGTTCTTC	CASSIEGLLYNEQFF
TRBV2	TRBJ2-1	TRBD2	.	TGTGCCAGCCGGCCCTCGGAGCGGGAGGATGAGCAGTTCTTC	CASRPSEREDEQFF